The present entry profiles one T cell receptor (beta chain) with its context. Method: immunoSEQ multiplex PCR; TCRdb's copy keeps in-frame clones and lacks some. The profile shows some 200,000 clones, 81% of them singletons. Patients in Seattle were enrolled during active infection, then followed longitudinally. The sample comes from a study of blood T cell repertoires in COVID-19. Across the whole study: Samples representing acute and convalescent COVID-19 were sourced from the United States, Italy and Spain.

V gave up 8 bases and J gave up 4 bases, with 9 bases separating them. The germline gives CDR1 SEHNR, CDR2 FQNEAQ (reference sequence). The CDR3 is 12 amino acids. The gene calls are TRBV7-9 and TRBJ1-3; D call uncertain. The receptor comes from a woman aged 40-49 years with COVID-19, enrolled during active disease. The source material was peripheral blood. CDR3 DNA sequence: TGTGCCAGCGGGCTCGACGGAAACACCATATATTTT. Translated: CASGLDGNTIYF.